This TCR beta chain is drawn from a study of T cell repertoires in cytomegalovirus infection. On the study more broadly: Public TCR beta signatures provided an indication of both CMV infection and a matching HLA type.

This clonotype occurred many times. Its target is not known. Points from the study as a whole: Based on cumulative public TCR beta family frequency, carriers of CMV plus the relevant HLA were identified. Ex vivo responses were dominated by HLA-C-restricted CMV-specific TCR beta clonotypes.

TCRdb re-called the reads with MiXCR, one entry per CDR3 protein. The sample has approximately 70,000 distinct CDR3 sequences; 4% are singletons. This TCR was sampled from a human donor in good health (CMV status not recorded). Some clones in this sample may be carry-over from other donors' samples. Specimen: PBMCs.

The CDR3 sequence: CASSPRQGNTYEQYF. CDR3 DNA: TGTGCCAGCAGTCCTAGACAGGGAAATACCTACGAGCAGTACTTC. The chain combines TRBV12-3 or TRBV12-4 with TRBJ2-7, with 7 bases matching TRBD1. This CDR3 comprises 15 residues. Trimming cost V 5 bases and J 2 bases; bases outside gene matches: 9.